A single sample gave rise to the 9 T cell receptor beta chains below, sequenced in a study of cytomegalovirus exposure and HLA in healthy donors. The PCR contained 60 Vbeta and 13 Jbeta primers. Only in-frame clones appear in the TCRdb table, and some are missing; sequencing was by immunoSEQ multiplex PCR. Of around 210,000 clones listed, around 80% are singletons. The source material was PBMCs. The receptors here all came from a boy younger than 18 in good health and CMV-seronegative.

The gene calls are TRBV7-8 and TRBJ1-2; D remains unclear. The V end was cut by 3 bases, the J end by 0 bases, with 20 bases between. The CDR3 has 18 amino acids. CDR1 and CDR2 (germline): SGHVS, FQNEAQ. The CDR3 here is CASSLVSNSRLTNYGYTF. CDR3 sequence (DNA): TGTGCCAGCAGCTTGGTGTCGAACAGCAGACTAACTAACTATGGCTACACCTTC.

V gene TRBV25-1 combines with J gene TRBJ2-7; D is perhaps TRBD2 (5 bases). Trimming cost V 1 base and J 5 bases, with 9 bases left between them. Germline values: CDR1 MGHDK, CDR2 SYGVNS. This CDR3 has 13 amino acids. The CDR3 is CASSEWGEHEQYF. CDR3 in DNA: TGTGCCAGCAGTGAATGGGGAGAGCACGAGCAGTACTTC.

This clone was counted once. This chain connects TRBV18 to TRBJ2-1, with 11 bases aligning to TRBD2. Looked up from germline, CDR1 is KGHSH and CDR2 is LQKENI. The CDR3 has 17 amino acids. Trimming took 2 bases from V and 4 from J; bases not matched to a gene: 7. Here the CDR3 DNA reads TGTGCCAGCTCACCAAAGTTGACTAGCGGGATGTACAATGAGCAGTTCTTC. Protein sequence: CASSPKLTSGMYNEQFF. The entire variable domain, with the rest obtained from reference TRBV18 and TRBJ2-1, is as follows: NAGVMQNPRHLVRRRGQEARLRCSPMKGHSHVYWYRQLPEEGLKFMVYLQKENIIDESGMPKERFSAEFPKEGPSILRIQQVVRGDSAAYFCASSPKLTSGMYNEQFFGPGTRLTVL.

The chain is built from TRBV27 and TRBJ1-2; 8 bases line up with TRBD1. Per the germline V gene, CDR1 is MNHEY and CDR2 is SMNVEV (reference sequence). V lost 0 bases, J lost 4 bases, and 10 bases stayed unmatched. This CDR3 has 17 amino acids. Here the CDR3 reads CASSLSGQGARPYGYTF. The CDR3 DNA reads as TGTGCCAGCAGTTTATCTGGCCAGGGGGCGCGTCCCTATGGCTACACCTTC.

The chain uses TRBV30 and TRBJ2-3; a weak D match, TRBD2 (6 bases). The CDR3 is 13 amino acids. V gave up 3 bases and J gave up 5 bases, with 12 bases separating them. Looked up from germline, CDR1 is GTSNPN and CDR2 is SVGIG (reference sequence). The CDR3 nucleotides are TGTGCCTGGAGCAAGCTAGCGCTAGATACGCAGTATTTT. Translating gives CAWSKLALDTQYF.

This clone was observed a handful of times. This rearrangement joins TRBV5-4 to TRBJ1-1; no clear D gene. Trimming left V 7 bases short and J 6 bases short, with 28 bases between. The V gene's germline CDR1 is SGHNT and CDR2 YYREEE (reference sequence). The CDR3 loop spans 17 amino acids. Here the CDR3 DNA reads TGTGCCAGCCCCTGTCAGCTGTCGGTTACAGAGATCGCTGAAGCTTTCTTT. Residues: CASPCQLSVTEIAEAFF.

In this sample, this clone turned up a few times. Here the CDR3 DNA reads TGTGCCAGCAGTTACCCGACGCGGGGTTTCGATGGCTACACCTTC. Encoded protein: CASSYPTRGFDGYTF. This chain links TRBV6-6 with TRBJ1-2; D is unclear. The CDR3 extends over 15 amino acids. Trimming removed 2 bases from V and 6 bases from J, with 16 bases in between. Germline CDR1 reads MNHNY; CDR2 reads SVGAGI (reference sequence).

This clone was counted a single time. The J gene is TRBJ1-2, the V gene TRBV6-5; a possible D gene is TRBD1 (6 bases). The germline V gene encodes CDR1 MNHEY and CDR2 SVGAGI. The CDR3 is 14 residues long. Trimming shortened V by 6 bases and J by 3 bases, and 14 bases separated the two germline ends. CDR3: CASRATGNYYGYTF. The CDR3 DNA reads as TGTGCCAGCAGGGCTACAGGGAACTACTATGGCTACACCTTC.

This clone was detected only once. This chain uses TRBV10-3 with TRBJ1-3, with D possibly being TRBD1 (6 bases). The germline CDR1 and CDR2 sequences are ENHRY and SYGVKD. The V end was cut by 10 bases, the J end by 3 bases, with 16 bases between. The CDR3 covers 14 residues. CDR3 DNA: TGTGCCAGCGGCCCGGGGACAATTGGAAACACCATATATTTT. Its protein product is CASGPGTIGNTIYF.